The sequence of this TCR beta chain was determined in a study of CD8 T cells in ankylosing spondylitis. Regarding the study as a whole: Disease-linked clones bore a CD8+ phenotype and were relatively rare in peripheral blood. A TCR beta motif of fewer than ten highly homologous variants seemed to mark ankylosing spondylitis blood.

Scientists made TCR beta libraries using quantitative 5'-RACE with molecular barcodes. MiXCR, run by TCRdb on the 5' RACE reads, gives a single entry per CDR3 protein. Of roughly 180,000 distinct CDR3 sequences listed, approximately 12% are singletons. This clonotype was recorded many times. What it binds is not known. CDR3 length: 14 residues. The ends were cut back, 5 bases at V and 1 base at J, with 14 bases in the middle. Germline V lookup: CDR1 DFQATT, CDR2 SNEGSKA (reference sequence). The receptor was isolated from a female donor with ankylosing spondylitis or in good health (not recorded which). Sequencing used blood, either unsorted or a sorted T cell fraction (not recorded which). V usage is TRBV20-1 and J usage is TRBJ2-5; D not certain. CDR3 sequence reads: CSARTSRTQETQYF. CDR3 in DNA: TGCAGTGCTCGAACAAGCCGGACCCAAGAGACCCAGTACTTC.